The present T cell receptor (beta chain) was sequenced within a study of identical twins (dated by TCRdb to about 2016). Regarding the complete study: TCR alpha and beta repertoires from monozygotic twins, unrelated adults of various ages and cord blood were deep-sequenced to test whether fetal clonotypes persist. To rule out contamination, the twin experiments were replicated at different times with different library preparation protocols. Broader findings and caveats from the paper: Compared with coincidental sharing between unrelated individuals, out-of-frame TCR alpha sequences shared between twins had an excess of sequences with low generation probability. Because the same donors could not be followed over many years, the conclusions relied on cross-sectional statistical analysis. In monozygotic twins, recombination models systematically underestimated out-of-frame TCR alpha sharing, but the models matched the sharing seen between unrelated individuals. Invariant T cells such as MAIT and iNKT could partly confound zero-insertion analyses, although diverse VJ usage argued against such confounding for most clonotypes. A weaker excess of twin sharing was found in beta out-of-frame sequences because the signal-to-noise ratio was lowered by fewer shared sequences. Fewer insertions were carried by abundant cord blood beta clonotypes, a similar but weaker trend appeared in young adult naive repertoires, and no such trend appeared in memory repertoires.

Note on this clonotype: Its antigen specificity is not known. No base quality information exists; no much larger clone differs at one position.

Receptors were amplified or captured by 5' RACE. TCRdb names Illumina HiSeq 2000 as the instrument used. Template switching added a universal primer binding site, and the final cDNA carried a unique molecular identifier that allowed TCR cDNA molecules to be counted accurately. First-strand cDNA for TCR alpha and beta chains was synthesized from specific primers in the conserved constant-segment region. To control for contamination, every cDNA library carried two barcodes: a SMART-Mk sample barcode plus Illumina barcodes. TruSeq adapter sequences, together with Illumina sample barcodes, were added in two successive PCR steps. The Illumina HiSeq platform was used with custom primers to sequence TCR alpha and beta cDNA libraries. As for how the authors treated the data: MiGEC processed the raw reads to extract unique molecular identifiers, while MiXCR was used to determine the CDR3 positions. For each individual, recombination models were inferred using an EM algorithm with the repgenHMM and IGoR tools. Shared clonotypes were analyzed with the tcR package in R, and sharing was normalized by the product of cloneset sizes. To study raw recombination free of thymic and clonal selection effects, out-of-frame nonproductive sequences were analyzed. TCRdb cleaned the public reads at Q25 with fastp, built clones with MiXCR and kept in-frame beta chains. CDR3 protein duplicates are merged, each entry listing the most common genes and DNA. The authors' filters were not applied to this entry. Present in this sample are fewer than 250,000 distinct CDR3 sequences, 7% of which were seen just once. Clones ranked in the top ten supply 3.5% to 4% of the sample.

There are 17 amino acids in the CDR3, from cysteine to phenylalanine inclusive. Solely the CDR3 DNA is kept, with 51 bases framed from the first base. Here V drops 1 base and J drops 0 bases, and the junction holds 3 bases not matched to any gene. The germline V gene specifies MNHNS as CDR1 and SASEGT as CDR2. Every donor was a healthy Caucasian. The twin cohort consisted of three pairs of female monozygotic twins, all aged about 18 to 29 years. Miltenyi CD45RO+ enrichment and human naive T-cell isolation kits were used to isolate memory (CD45RO+) and naive T cells from PBMC. These same data were also listed under a study on yellow fever vaccine responses in identical twins. In that second paper, the authors write: According to the authors, the vaccine-induced T cell response in identical twins seemed to be partly convergent and partly specific to each individual. In the study, vaccine-responding T cell clones were precisely tracked in identical twins.

This sequence originates from a woman aged 18-29 years in good health. In this chain, TRBV6-1 is recombined with TRBJ2-1, with TRBD2 identical over 10 junction bases. Sequencing was carried out using memory (CD45RO+) T cells sorted from blood. The cell subset or site label for this specimen denotes: CD45RO+ enriched T cells. The CDR3 protein is CASSEGIAGGSYNEQFF. In nucleotides, the sequence is TGTGCCAGCAGTGAAGGGATAGCGGGGGGCTCCTACAATGAGCAGTTCTTC.